This T cell receptor beta chain was sequenced in a study of Graves' ophthalmopathy and Graves' hyperthyroidism. If patients had other autoimmune diseases, uncontrolled infections, pregnancy or lactation, they were excluded. The CDR3 sequence is 16 residues long. CDR1 and CDR2 (germline): WSHSY, SAAADI. RNA transcripts were the template, and TCR beta CDR3 regions were amplified from them. First-round RT-PCR with HTBI primers preceded a second-round multiplex PCR. Each CDR3 protein gets one entry after TCRdb re-called the multiplex PCR reads with MiXCR. The sample includes around 1,000,000 distinct CDR3 sequences, 35% to 40% of them seen just once. With respect to this clonotype: The junction departs from the called germline gene at one end, perhaps through a read error.

The sequencing sample was made of peripheral blood or thyroid tissue (not recorded which). This TCR was recovered from an adult man with Graves' hyperthyroidism. The chain joins TRBV10-2 to TRBJ2-7, with 15 bases lining up with TRBD2. Written as DNA, the CDR3 is TGTGCCAGCAGTTTACGGACTAGCGGGAGGGGGTACGAGCAGTACTTC. This gives the protein CASSLRTSGRGYEQYF.